This T cell receptor (beta chain) was captured in a study of shared clonotypes between healthy human individuals (TCRdb year 2020). In the study overall: Two women and three men aged 18 to 49 years were included in the cohort. The study deeply sequenced blood TCR repertoires of five healthy adults to estimate repertoire size and the extent of clonotype sharing between individuals. Per donor, leukapheresis produced somewhere between about 0.8 and 9 billion PBMCs. Libraries were prepared and TCR repertoires were sequenced by different laboratories using diverse techniques, in order to increase sequencing depth and limit assay-specific biases. Per donor, three plates each were used for CD4 naive and CD4 memory, two for CD8 naive, and one for CD8 memory. Overall study outcomes, separate from this receptor: Based on pairwise subsampling, the degree of clonotype sharing among donors was expected to be affected by sequencing depth. Naive subsets generally had larger estimated clonotype richness than memory subsets did. Sampling was restricted to blood, and TCR repertoires in tissues likely differ from the TCR repertoires found in blood. Clonotypes shared by all four sorted-subset donors showed higher generation probabilities than non-shared clonotypes. The small number of donors limited the genetic and exposure-history diversity represented. When a handful of donors were compared, the shared fraction of clonotypes was around 5% for naive CD4, 3.5% for naive CD8, 2% to 2.5% for memory CD4, and around 0.37% for memory CD8. Even with the large sequencing depth, rarefaction of the sorted-subset datasets indicated that sequencing was incomplete.

The donors were healthy, HIV-negative adults with no recently reported acute infections or vaccinations. Every donor was a Caucasian adult living in Nashville, Tennessee, USA. Magnetic negative selection was used to enrich CD4+ T cells, after which naive cells were positively selected on CD45RA and the negative fraction became the memory subset. After blood collection by leukapheresis, PBMCs were isolated using Ficoll-Histopaque density gradient centrifugation and then cryopreserved in the vapor phase of liquid nitrogen. Purity and quantity of every magnetically sorted T cell population were checked by analytical flow cytometry. From each sorted fraction, genomic DNA was isolated and quantified by UV absorbance on a Nanodrop 2000c. Using the deep immunoSEQ assay, TCR CDR3 regions were amplified from genomic DNA by multiplex PCR. Genomic DNA extracted from each cell subset was distributed evenly over all wells of several immunoSEQ 96-well plates, and each plate served as one replicate. Each replicate PCR for sorted subsets received around 200 ng genomic DNA, equal to roughly 30,000 T cell genomes. Purified libraries were quantified with a Qubit 3.0 fluorometer, sized on a Bioanalyzer 2100, and re-quantified with the KAPA Library Quantification kit. Every immunoSEQ 96-well plate was sequenced on a separate single-read 150-cycle Illumina NextSeq 550 flow cell. The authors' analysis ran thus. Because the immunoSEQ output held only junctional sequences and lacked quality scores, the filtering could not match the filtering applied to full-length reads. Sequences were annotated with PyIR, a Python wrapper for IgBLAST v1.9, using IMGT germline references to assign V/J genes and CDR3. Reads were filtered out if the reads had weak V/J assignments (E-value above 1e-6), no CDR3, stop codons, out-of-frame junctions, or ambiguous translated residues. V3J clonotypes were defined as sequences sharing the same inferred V gene, J gene, and CDR3 amino acid sequence. Percentage overlap between repertoires was calculated by dividing the number of shared unique clonotypes by the size of the smaller repertoire. Three approaches were used to assess repertoire richness: RTK rarefaction, the Chao1 estimator, and Recon v2.1 estimates of unobserved clonotypes. Generation probabilities were computed with OLGA for all TCRbeta clonotypes obtained by the gDNA method from several donors. TCRdb retrieved this table from immuneACCESS and kept in-frame rearrangements only. Not all clones are present; in checked studies, unresolved V genes account for under half, and no reason is known for the remainder. D and trimming come from the DNA, and the V and J calls and clone size come from that table. This sample has some 1.1 million clones in its table, and about 72% of those were observed once. 0.89% of the sample belongs to the ten largest clones.

From the cysteine through the phenylalanine, the CDR3 covers 12 amino acids. Of the read, only the CDR3 DNA is kept; its 36 bases are in frame from base 1. Relative to germline, V is 8 bases shorter and J is 4 bases shorter, with 11 bases between their ends. Worth noting for this clone: Which antigen it targets is not known. The sample holds no much larger clone one base away, and base qualities are not on file.

The TCR comes from a man aged 18 to 29 in good health. Some clones in this sample may be carry-over from other donors' samples. Sample: memory CD4+ T cells from PBMCs. The sample's cell subset or site label, in plain terms: CD45RA-negative fraction. Recombination connected TRBV23-1 to TRBJ1-2; perhaps TRBD1 is the D gene, with 5 bases matching. TRBV23-1 is an ORF, and what it does is uncertain. The DNA reads as follows: TGCGCCAGCGGCTCGGGGACCTATGGCTACACCTTC. It codes for CASGSGTYGYTF.